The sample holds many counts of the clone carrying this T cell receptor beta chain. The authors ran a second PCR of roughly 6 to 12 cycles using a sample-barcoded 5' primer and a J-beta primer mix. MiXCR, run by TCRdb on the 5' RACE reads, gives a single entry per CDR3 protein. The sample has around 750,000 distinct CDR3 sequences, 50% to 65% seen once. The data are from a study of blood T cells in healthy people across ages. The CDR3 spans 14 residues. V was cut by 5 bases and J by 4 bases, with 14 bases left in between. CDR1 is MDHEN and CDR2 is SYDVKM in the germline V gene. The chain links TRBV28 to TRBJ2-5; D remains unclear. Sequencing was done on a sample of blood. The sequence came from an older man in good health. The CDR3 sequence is CASSPRAGLETQYF. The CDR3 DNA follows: TGTGCCAGCAGTCCCCGAGCAGGTCTAGAGACCCAGTACTTC.